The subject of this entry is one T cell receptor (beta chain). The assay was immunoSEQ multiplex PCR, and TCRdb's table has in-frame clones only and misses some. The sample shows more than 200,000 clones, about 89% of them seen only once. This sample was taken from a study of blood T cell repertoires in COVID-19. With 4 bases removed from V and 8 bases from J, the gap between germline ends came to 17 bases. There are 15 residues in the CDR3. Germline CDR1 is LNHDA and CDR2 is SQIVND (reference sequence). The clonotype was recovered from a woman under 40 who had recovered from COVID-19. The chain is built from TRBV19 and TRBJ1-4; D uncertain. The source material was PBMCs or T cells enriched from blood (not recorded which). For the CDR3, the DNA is TGTGCCAGTAGTACACCGACCGCGGTTCGGGAAAAACTGTTTTTT. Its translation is CASSTPTAVREKLFF. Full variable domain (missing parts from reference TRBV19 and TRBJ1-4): DGGITQSPKYLFRKEGQNVTLSCEQNLNHDAMYWYRQDPGQGLRLIYYSQIVNDFQKGDIAEGYSVSREKKESFPLTVTSAQKNPTAFYLCASSTPTAVREKLFFGSGTQLSVL.